Following are 23 T cell receptor beta chains from one sample sequenced in a study of Ad26.COV2.S vaccination and SARS-CoV-2 variants. Profiling relied on immunoSEQ multiplex PCR, and the TCRdb table lists in-frame clones only, not all of them. The sample shows around 340,000 clones, about 88% of them seen only once. Described treatment: some 20 received Ad26.COV2.S at low or high dose, single or two shots; about 5 received placebo; per-sample allocation not given. Sample collection was performed on day 63 after the first vaccine or placebo injection. The starting material was peripheral blood, obtained in a trial of Ad26.COV2.S vaccine versus placebo. The receptors were gathered from a person between 18 and 59 years old who received the Ad26.COV2.S COVID-19 vaccine or a placebo.

This clone was seen more than once but under ten times. The chain has TRBV4-1 and TRBJ1-5; no clear D. V shed 0 bases and J shed 6 bases, with 12 bases lying between them. The CDR3 is 15 amino acids. CDR1 and CDR2 (germline): MGHRA, YSYEKL. This chain's CDR3 is CASSQDSGRTQPQHF. The CDR3 DNA is TGCGCCAGCAGCCAAGATTCAGGACGAACTCAGCCCCAGCATTTT.

The V and J genes are TRBV4-3 and TRBJ1-4; maybe TRBD1 (5 bases). The CDR3 consists of 16 residues. CDR1 and CDR2 (germline): LGHNA, YSLEER. Trimming took off 0 bases at V and 8 bases at J, with 16 bases between the two ends. The CDR3 sequence is CASSQDGGRDGEKLFF. The CDR3 bases are TGCGCCAGCAGCCAAGATGGTGGCAGGGATGGGGAAAAACTGTTTTTT.

This chain uses TRBV7-3 with TRBJ2-6, with TRBD1 matching 7 bases. The germline gives CDR1 SGHTA, CDR2 FQGTGA. V lost 6 bases, J lost 0 bases, and 8 bases stayed unmatched. The CDR3 consists of 17 residues. CDR3 in amino acids: CASREPRDSSGANVLTF. CDR3 coding DNA: TGTGCCAGCAGAGAGCCCAGGGACAGCTCTGGGGCCAACGTCCTGACTTTC.

This sequence joins TRBV5-1 and TRBJ1-1; D is ambiguous. Trimming stripped 4 bases from V and 0 bases from J, with 16 bases between. The CDR3 length is 16 residues. Germline CDR1 and CDR2: SGHRS and YFSETQ. CDR3 sequence reads: CASSEADGNMNTEAFF. The CDR3 bases are TGCGCCAGCAGCGAGGCGGACGGGAACATGAACACTGAAGCTTTCTTT.

V and J are TRBV4-1 and TRBJ1-1, with TRBD1 matching over 8 bases. The ends lost 2 bases at V and 3 bases at J; junction bases unmatched: 2. In germline, CDR1 is MGHRA, CDR2 YSYEKL. The CDR3 sequence is 14 residues long. The CDR3 DNA reads as TGCGCCAGCAGCCAATCGGGACAGGACACTGAAGCTTTCTTT. This translates into CASSQSGQDTEAFF.

The chain recombines TRBV29-1 with TRBJ2-3; no clear D. Germline lookup yields CDR1 SQVTM and CDR2 ANQGSEA. This CDR3 region has 15 residues. The ends were cut back, 0 bases at V and 5 bases at J, with 15 bases in the middle. CDR3 loop: CSVEDWIQGGDTQYF. CDR3 in DNA: TGCAGCGTTGAAGATTGGATTCAAGGTGGAGATACGCAGTATTTT.

This sequence joins TRBV7-3 and TRBJ2-3; D gene unclear. Trimming removed 3 bases at V and 2 bases at J, with 3 bases between. Germline CDR1 and CDR2: SGHTA and FQGTGA. CDR3 length: 12 amino acids. Here the CDR3 DNA reads TGTGCCAGCAGCTTCAACACAGATACGCAGTATTTT. This codes for CASSFNTDTQYF.

The J gene is TRBJ1-1, the V gene TRBV11-2; a weak D match, TRBD1 (6 bases). Trimming left V 4 bases short and J 2 bases short, with 11 bases between. This CDR3 has 14 residues. From germline, CDR1 is SGHAT and CDR2 FQNNGV. CDR3 sequence (DNA): TGTGCCAGCAGCTCTTGGACAGTAAACACTGAAGCTTTCTTT. It specifies CASSSWTVNTEAFF. Looking up the rest from reference TRBV11-2 and TRBJ1-1 gives the full variable domain: EAGVAQSPRYKIIEKRQSVAFWCNPISGHATLYWYQQILGQGPKLLIQFQNNGVVDDSQLPKDRFSAERLKGVDSTLKIQPAKLEDSAVYLCASSSWTVNTEAFFGQGTRLTVV.

This clone was detected only once. This sequence joins TRBV30 and TRBJ2-3, with D possibly being TRBD2 (6 bases). The CDR3 is 14 residues long. Trimming pared 2 bases from V and 0 bases from J, leaving 9 bases between. Germline CDR1 reads GTSNPN; CDR2 reads SVGIG (reference sequence). For the CDR3, the DNA is TGTGCCTGGAGTAGCGGGTCTAGCACAGATACGCAGTATTTT. This sequence encodes CAWSSGSSTDTQYF.

A word on this clone: The junction departs from germline at one end; a sequencing error may be responsible. The chain has TRBV6-2 or TRBV6-3 and TRBJ2-7; D may match TRBD1 or TRBD2 (5 bases each). The CDR3 runs 16 residues. Germline lookup yields CDR1 MNHEY and CDR2 SVGEGT. The CDR3 is CVSSKPGAGITYKQYF. In nucleotides, the CDR3 is TGTGTCAGCAGCAAACCCGGGGCAGGTATAACCTACAAGCAGTACTTC.

The chain is built from TRBV4-1 and TRBJ1-2; no clear D gene. V was clipped by 0 bases and J by 0 bases, with 11 bases between them. The CDR3 sequence is 16 residues long. Germline V CDR1 and CDR2: MGHRA, YSYEKL. DNA for the CDR3: TGCGCCAGCAGCCAAGAATTTGCCCCAGCTAACTATGGCTACACCTTC. This sequence encodes CASSQEFAPANYGYTF.

This chain uses TRBV6-2 or TRBV6-3 with TRBJ2-3, with TRBD2 as a possible D gene (5 bases). The CDR3 loop spans 15 amino acids. Germline values: CDR1 MNHEY, CDR2 SVGEGT. The V end was cut by 4 bases, the J end by 2 bases, with 13 bases between. For the CDR3, the DNA is TGTGCCAGCAGTTTGCCCGGGGTTTACACAGATACGCAGTATTTT. Translation: CASSLPGVYTDTQYF.

The chain recombines TRBV2 with TRBJ2-5; D is unclear. The CDR3 is made up of 13 amino acids. Deletions cut 4 bases from V and 2 bases from J, with 8 bases between. Germline V gene sequence: CDR1 SNHLY, CDR2 FYNNEI. CDR3 sequence (DNA): TGTGCCAGCAGTGTATCTAATCAAGAGACCCAGTACTTC. Translation gives CASSVSNQETQYF.

The chain combines TRBV7-9 with TRBJ2-1, with D unclear. The CDR3 runs 11 residues. Trimming shortened V by 8 bases and J by 5 bases, and 7 bases separated the two germline ends. Per germline, CDR1 SEHNR and CDR2 FQNEAQ (reference sequence). As DNA, the CDR3 is TGTGCCAGCGGGTACCACAATGAGCAGTTCTTC. It specifies CASGYHNEQFF.

The chain carries TRBV11-2 and TRBJ1-2; D unclear. CDR1 is SGHAT and CDR2 is FQNNGV in the germline V gene. The CDR3 totals 13 residues. Between the trimmed V and J ends, which lost 5 bases and 10 bases, there was a span of 17 bases. The CDR3 region has the DNA TGTGCCAGCAGCCCGACAACGTCCCTATCCTACACCTTC. Protein product: CASSPTTSLSYTF.

This chain links TRBV5-8 with TRBJ2-1; 8 bases align to TRBD1. Per germline, CDR1 SGHTS and CDR2 YDEGEE. The CDR3 runs to 17 residues. V was pared by 1 base and J by 5 bases, with 11 bases of the junction left unmatched. This CDR3 reads CASSLSAGTGRDNEQFF. CDR3 DNA sequence: TGTGCCAGCAGCTTGTCTGCCGGGACAGGTCGGGACAATGAGCAGTTCTTC.

The chain links TRBV27 to TRBJ1-4, with TRBD1 identical over 7 bases. The CDR3 has 14 amino acids. CDR1 and CDR2 from the germline V gene are MNHEY and SMNVEV (reference sequence). Losses at the gene ends were 4 bases for V and 4 bases for J; bases not matched to a gene: 3. CDR3 nucleotide sequence: TGTGCCAGCAGTTCGGACAGGTATAATGAAAAACTGTTTTTT. Protein sequence: CASSSDRYNEKLFF. The variable domain in full, completed from reference TRBV27 and TRBJ1-4, reads EAQVTQNPRYLITVTGKKLTVTCSQNMNHEYMSWYRQDPGLGLRQIYYSMNVEVTDKGDVPEGYKVSRKEKRNFPLILESPSPNQTSLYFCASSSDRYNEKLFFGSGTQLSVL.

The count of this clone is one. CDR3 in amino acids: CASSPASGGTTDTQYF. CDR3 coding DNA: TGTGCCAGCTCACCGGCTAGCGGGGGGACCACAGATACGCAGTATTTT. The rearrangement links TRBV18 to TRBJ2-3; 11 bases align to TRBD2. The germline gives CDR1 KGHSH, CDR2 LQKENI. The V gene end was trimmed by 3 bases and the J gene end by 2 bases; junction bases not matched to a gene: 4. This CDR3 is built from 16 residues.

V is TRBV6-5 and J is TRBJ2-3, with 10 bases identical to TRBD1. Per germline, CDR1 MNHEY and CDR2 SVGAGI. The CDR3 is 15 amino acids. With 4 bases clipped from V and 14 bases from J, the junction kept 15 bases outside the gene matches. The chain's CDR3 is CASSSSRDRGPVRYF. As DNA, the CDR3 is TGTGCCAGCAGTTCCTCCCGGGACAGGGGTCCGGTACGGTATTTT.

The rearrangement links TRBV28 to TRBJ2-7, with D perhaps TRBD1 (6 bases). The germline V gene has CDR1 MDHEN and CDR2 SYDVKM. Trimming took off 8 bases at V and 4 bases at J, with 12 bases between the two ends. The CDR3 contains 12 residues. CDR3 coding DNA: TGTGCCAGCCGGGACACCGTATACGAGCAGTACTTC. It codes for CASRDTVYEQYF.

V usage is TRBV5-8 and J usage is TRBJ1-2; no clear D gene. In germline, CDR1 is SGHTS, CDR2 YDEGEE. V was clipped by 4 bases and J by 0 bases, with 10 bases between them. This CDR3 comprises 14 residues. The CDR3 loop is CASSKDVTNYGYTF. CDR3 nucleotides: TGTGCCAGCAGCAAGGATGTTACTAACTATGGCTACACCTTC. Full variable domain (remainder filled in from reference TRBV5-8 and TRBJ1-2): EAGVTQSPTHLIKTRGQQATLRCSPISGHTSVYWYQQALGLGLQFLLWYDEGEERNRGNFPPRFSGRQFPNYSSELNVNALELEDSALYLCASSKDVTNYGYTFGSGTRLTVV.

The chain links TRBV4-1 to TRBJ2-1, with TRBD2 matching over 10 bases. Germline lookup yields CDR1 MGHRA and CDR2 YSYEKL. J was trimmed by 7 bases and V by 2 bases; bases with no gene match: 8. This CDR3 comprises 16 residues. The CDR3 here is CASSQLWASGSNEQFF. As DNA, the CDR3 is TGCGCCAGCAGCCAATTGTGGGCTAGCGGGAGTAATGAGCAGTTCTTC.

The chain couples TRBV2 to TRBJ2-7, with TRBD2 matching 10 bases. V trimming: 1 base; J trimming: 2 bases; junction bases outside the gene matches: 2. The CDR3 extends over 15 amino acids. The germline gives CDR1 SNHLY, CDR2 FYNNEI. CDR3 nucleotide sequence: TGTGCCAGCAGTGAAGGGCTAGCGGGGGCCTACGAGCAGTACTTC. Its translation is CASSEGLAGAYEQYF. Full variable domain (outside the CDR3, taken from reference TRBV2 and TRBJ2-7): EPEVTQTPSHQVTQMGQEVILRCVPISNHLYFYWYRQILGQKVEFLVSFYNNEISEKSEIFDDQFSVERPDGSNFTLKIRSTKLEDSAMYFCASSEGLAGAYEQYFGPGTRLTVT.